These T cell receptor beta chains were read from a single sample in a study of a mutant IDH1 vaccine in newly diagnosed glioma. Sequenced by immunoSEQ multiplex PCR; TCRdb stores in-frame clones only, minus some. Of about 26,000 clones listed, 70% to 90% were seen once; the top ten hold 31%. These TCRs are of unknown antigen specificity. This sample comprised PBMCs, obtained from a glioma patient whose treatment included an IDH1 peptide vaccine. These receptors all come from a man aged 25-45 years with glioma. Each CDR3 is given with its conserved first and last residue. D genes are given only for firm matches. The size of a clone is reported for some rows only, either as once, few or many, or as a class for expanded clones.

clone_size j_call d_call v_call cdr3_nt cdr3_aa
once TRBJ2-6 . TRBV25-1 TGTGCCAGCAGTTACGTATTTGGACAAAGTCGGGCCAACGTCCTGACTTTC CASSYVFGQSRANVLTF
once TRBJ1-5 . TRBV5-1 TGCGCCAGCATAAAACGTGGGGGAAGCGGCAATCAGCCCCAGCATTTT CASIKRGGSGNQPQHF
. TRBJ1-1 . TRBV28 TGTGCCACCATACCGCCGTTTGGGGGTGACACTGAAGCTTTCTTT CATIPPFGGDTEAFF
. TRBJ1-5 . TRBV5-5 TGTGCCAGCAGCTTGACTACAACCACGGACGATTACCATTTT CASSLTTTTDDYHF
few TRBJ2-7 . TRBV21-1 TGTGCCAGCTCGACAAGTCCCAGGATTGACTACGAGCAGTACTTC CASSTSPRIDYEQYF
once TRBJ2-1 . TRBV2 TGTGCCATCCCGCCCTCCGGGGGCTCGCAGTCCGATGAGCAGTTCTTC CAIPPSGGSQSDEQFF
. TRBJ2-3 . TRBV7-9 TGTGCCAGCAGCTCCGACGAGGATACGCAGTATTTT CASSSDEDTQYF
. TRBJ2-1 . TRBV11-2 TGTGCCAGCAGCTTAGATCTGGGCAACAATGAGCAGTTCTTC CASSLDLGNNEQFF
. TRBJ2-7 . TRBV9 TGTGCCAGCAGCAGACGGGACGTATCTCCCTACGAGCAGTACTTC CASSRRDVSPYEQYF
. TRBJ1-2 . TRBV27 TGTGCCAGCAGTTTACAGACCGGGGGCGATAGAGGCTACACCTTC CASSLQTGGDRGYTF
once TRBJ1-2 . TRBV7-9 TGTGCCAGCAGGCCAGGACAGTCTAACTATGGCTACACCTTC CASRPGQSNYGYTF
. TRBJ2-2 TRBD1 TRBV10-3 TGTGCCATCAGTGAGCCAGACAGGGGGCAGATCACCGGGGAGCTGTTTTTT CAISEPDRGQITGELFF
few TRBJ1-1 . TRBV7-3 TGTGCCAGCAGTATTTTTGAGGGAACTGAAGCTTTCTTT CASSIFEGTEAFF
. TRBJ2-5 . TRBV29-1 TGCAGCGCGACCGTTCAGAGGGAGACCCAGTACTTC CSATVQRETQYF
. TRBJ2-3 . TRBV9 TGTGCCAGCAGCGTATTGCACGGCGGCACAGATACGCAGTATTTT CASSVLHGGTDTQYF
. TRBJ2-7 . TRBV6-1 TGTGCCAGCAGTGGAGAACAGGAGATGCCTTACGAGCAGTACTTC CASSGEQEMPYEQYF
. TRBJ1-2 TRBD1 TRBV11-2 TGTGCCAGCAGCAACCGGGACAGACGGGGCTACACCTTC CASSNRDRRGYTF
. TRBJ1-2 TRBD1 TRBV9 TGTGCCAGCAGCGCCCAGACAGGGGCAAGGAGTGGCTACACCTTC CASSAQTGARSGYTF
. TRBJ1-1 . TRBV5-6 TGTGCCAGCAGCTTGAGTGGCACTGAAGCTTTCTTT CASSLSGTEAFF
. TRBJ2-5 . TRBV29-1 TGCAGCGGCGGCGTAGAGACCCAGTACTTC CSGGVETQYF
. TRBJ1-1 . TRBV6-6 TGTGCCAGCAGTTACTCCAAGGGGAACACTGAAGCTTTCTTT CASSYSKGNTEAFF
. TRBJ1-2 . TRBV5-8 TGTGCCAGCAAGGGATCCGAATTCAATGGCTACACCTTC CASKGSEFNGYTF
. TRBJ2-2 . TRBV10-3 TGTGCCATCAGTGACGCAGGGAACACCGGGGAGCTGTTTTTT CAISDAGNTGELFF
. TRBJ2-1 . TRBV5-1 TGCGCCAGCAGGAACGAGGGAGATCTTTTCTTC CASRNEGDLFF
. TRBJ2-1 . TRBV10-3 TGTGCCATCAGTGATTCTCTAGGCACTCTCTACAATGAGCAGTTCTTC CAISDSLGTLYNEQFF
once TRBJ2-7 TRBD1 TRBV19 TGTGCCAGTAGTATAAGCGGACAGGGCGAGCAGTACTTC CASSISGQGEQYF
. TRBJ2-7 . TRBV18 TGTGCCAGCTCACCACCGTATAATCCAGGAAGGGATGGGCAGTACTTC CASSPPYNPGRDGQYF
. TRBJ1-6 TRBD1 TRBV4-3 TGCGCCAGCAGCCAGGCCCCAGGGGGGAGCTCCTATAATTCACCCCTCCACTTT CASSQAPGGSSYNSPLHF
. TRBJ1-1 . TRBV10-2 TGCGCCAGCATAGCGGTATCGGACACTGAAGCTTTCTTT CASIAVSDTEAFF
once TRBJ1-5 . TRBV30 TGTGCCTGGAGTGGCCGCCAAGGGTCGCGTCAGCCCCAGCATTTT CAWSGRQGSRQPQHF
. TRBJ2-5 . TRBV6-1 TGTGCCAGCACTGTGCCAGGGGTAGAGACCCAGTACTTC CASTVPGVETQYF
. TRBJ2-5 TRBD2 TRBV2 TGTGCCAGCAACAAACGGGGACTAGCGGGGGGGCAAGAGACCCAGTACTTC CASNKRGLAGGQETQYF
. TRBJ2-2 . TRBV5-1 TGCGCCAGCAGCTTGGGGACCGCGAGCACCGGGGAGCTGTTTTTT CASSLGTASTGELFF
medium-sized TRBJ2-2 . TRBV6-6 TGTGCCAGCAGTTACTCTAGCGACACCGGGGAGCTGTTTTTT CASSYSSDTGELFF
. TRBJ1-6 . TRBV4-3 TGCGCCAGCAGCCAGGTGCTAGGGGGAGCAGGCTCACCCCTCCACTTT CASSQVLGGAGSPLHF
once TRBJ1-3 . TRBV25-1 TGTGCCTCCAGGAGCGGAGGAAACACCATATATTTT CASRSGGNTIYF